The entry below gives a single T cell receptor beta chain sequence along with its context. TCRdb recomputed calls from the 5' RACE reads with MiXCR, one row per CDR3 protein. The table shows 95,000 to 120,000 distinct CDR3 sequences, with 15% to 20% occurring only once. This sample is drawn from a study of T-cell memory formation after mild COVID-19. This receptor was identified in a man aged 18 to 35 who had mild COVID-19 (a few samples of this study predate the infection). Cell type and time point are not known. The specimen sequenced was PBMCs or a T cell subset sorted from them (not recorded which).

The CDR3 region is CASSQNGPQETQYF. CDR3 nucleotide sequence: TGTGCCAGCAGTCAAAACGGACCCCAGGAGACGCAGTATTTT. This chain joins TRBV6-6 and TRBJ2-3; D unresolved. The CDR3 is 14 amino acids. From germline, CDR1 is MNHNY and CDR2 SVGAGI (reference sequence). V lost 5 bases and J 9 bases, leaving 18 bases between the germline ends.